The sequence of this T cell receptor beta chain was determined in a study of T cell repertoires in cytomegalovirus infection. This clonotype appeared many times. Its antigen is as yet unknown. This CDR3 region has 15 residues. V lost 4 bases, J lost 5 bases, and 10 bases stayed unmatched. CDR1 SEHNR and CDR2 FQNEAQ come from the germline V gene (reference sequence). Via MiXCR, TCRdb re-called the reads, giving one row per CDR3 protein. The table includes around 430,000 distinct CDR3 sequences, approximately 46% detected once. The sequencing used cultured PBMCs, collected from culture after CMV antigen stimulation. This clonotype was obtained from a human donor in good health (CMV status not recorded). Some clones in this sample may be carry-over from other donors' samples. The V and J genes are TRBV7-9 and TRBJ2-7; 8 bases fit TRBD1. CDR3 protein: CASSSGRTGSHEQYF. CDR3 sequence (DNA): TGTGCCAGCAGCTCGGGGCGGACAGGGTCCCACGAGCAGTACTTC.